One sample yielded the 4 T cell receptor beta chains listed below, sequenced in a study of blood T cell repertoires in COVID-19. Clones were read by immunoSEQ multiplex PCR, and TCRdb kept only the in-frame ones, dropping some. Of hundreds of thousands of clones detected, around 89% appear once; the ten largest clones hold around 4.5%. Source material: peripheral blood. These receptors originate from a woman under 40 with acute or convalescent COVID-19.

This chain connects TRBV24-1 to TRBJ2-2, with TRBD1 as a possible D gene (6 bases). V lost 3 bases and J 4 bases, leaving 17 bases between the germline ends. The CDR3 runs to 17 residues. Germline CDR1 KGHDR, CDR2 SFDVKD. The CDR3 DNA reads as TGTGCCACCAGTGATCAAATAACCGGGACATTCACCGGGGAGCTGTTTTTT. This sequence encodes CATSDQITGTFTGELFF.

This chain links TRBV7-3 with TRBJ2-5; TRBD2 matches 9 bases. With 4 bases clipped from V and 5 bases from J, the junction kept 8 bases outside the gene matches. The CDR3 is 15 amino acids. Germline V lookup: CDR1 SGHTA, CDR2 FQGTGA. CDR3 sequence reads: CASSSRGGAWETQYF. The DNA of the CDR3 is TGTGCCAGCAGCTCTCGCGGGGGGGCCTGGGAGACCCAGTACTTC.

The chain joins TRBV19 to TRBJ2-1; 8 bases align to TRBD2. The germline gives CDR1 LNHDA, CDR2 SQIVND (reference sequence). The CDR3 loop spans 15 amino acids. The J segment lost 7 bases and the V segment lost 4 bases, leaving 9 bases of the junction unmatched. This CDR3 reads CASSTTGGLGNEQFF. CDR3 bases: TGTGCCAGTAGTACAACGGGGGGGCTGGGGAATGAGCAGTTCTTC.

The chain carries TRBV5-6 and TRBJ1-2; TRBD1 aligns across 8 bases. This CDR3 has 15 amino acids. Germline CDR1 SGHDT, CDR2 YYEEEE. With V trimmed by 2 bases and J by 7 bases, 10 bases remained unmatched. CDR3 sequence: CASSLRWDRYSGYTF. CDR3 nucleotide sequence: TGTGCCAGCAGCTTACGGTGGGACAGGTACTCTGGCTACACCTTC.